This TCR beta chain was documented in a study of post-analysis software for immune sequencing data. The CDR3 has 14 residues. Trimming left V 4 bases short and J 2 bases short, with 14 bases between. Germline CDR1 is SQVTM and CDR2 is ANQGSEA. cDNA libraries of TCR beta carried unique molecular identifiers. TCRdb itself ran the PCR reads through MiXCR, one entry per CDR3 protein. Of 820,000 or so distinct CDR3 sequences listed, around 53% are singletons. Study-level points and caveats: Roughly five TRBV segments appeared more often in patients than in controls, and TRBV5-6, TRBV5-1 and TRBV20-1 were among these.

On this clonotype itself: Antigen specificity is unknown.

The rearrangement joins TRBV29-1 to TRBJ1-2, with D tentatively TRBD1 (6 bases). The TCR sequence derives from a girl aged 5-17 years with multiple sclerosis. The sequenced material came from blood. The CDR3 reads CSVVGRGINYGYTF. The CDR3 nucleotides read TGCAGCGTTGTCGGCAGGGGCATAAACTATGGCTACACCTTC. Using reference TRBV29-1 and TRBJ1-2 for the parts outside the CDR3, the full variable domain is SAVISQKPSRDICQRGTSLTIQCQVDSQVTMMFWYRQQPGQSLTLIATANQGSEATYESGFVIDKFPISRPNLTFSTLTVSNMSPEDSSIYLCSVVGRGINYGYTFGSGTRLTVV.